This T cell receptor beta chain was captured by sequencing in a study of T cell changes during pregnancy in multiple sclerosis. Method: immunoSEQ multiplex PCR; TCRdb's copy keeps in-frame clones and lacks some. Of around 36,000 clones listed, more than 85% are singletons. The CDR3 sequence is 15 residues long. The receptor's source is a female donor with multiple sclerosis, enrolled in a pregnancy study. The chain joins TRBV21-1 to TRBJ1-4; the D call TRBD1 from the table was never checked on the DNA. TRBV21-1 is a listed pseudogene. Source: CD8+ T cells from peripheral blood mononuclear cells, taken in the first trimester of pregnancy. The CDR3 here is CASSHRDATNEKLFF. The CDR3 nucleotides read TGTGCCAGCAGCCACAGGGATGCAACTAATGAAAAACTGTTTTTT.